The entry below gives a single T cell receptor (beta chain) sequence along with its context. Here immunoSEQ multiplex PCR was the method, and the copy in TCRdb shows in-frame clones only, minus some. The table records 70,000 to 95,000 clones, 80% to 95% of them present only once. This specimen comes from a study of T cell changes during pregnancy in multiple sclerosis. This specimen consisted of peripheral blood, obtained in the first trimester of pregnancy. The origin of this receptor is a female donor with multiple sclerosis, enrolled in a pregnancy study.

Here the CDR3 DNA reads TGTGCCAGCAGTTACTCGTCGGGTATGGCTCAGCCCCAGCATTTT. This sequence encodes CASSYSSGMAQPQHF. The chain employs TRBV6-6 and TRBJ1-5; D unclear. The CDR3 is 15 residues long. Trimming stripped 0 bases from V and 6 bases from J, with 12 bases between. Per germline, CDR1 MNHNY and CDR2 SVGAGI (reference sequence).